This TCR beta chain was captured in a study of T-cell memory formation after mild COVID-19. Regarding the study as a whole: CD4+ contracting clones were mainly CM and EM; CD8+ ones, EMRA. Pre-infection memory held some responding clones, suggesting pre-existing cross-reactive T cells responded.

5'RACE, which relied on constant-segment primers, yielded TCR alpha and TCR beta cDNA libraries carrying sample barcodes and UMIs. Each CDR3 protein is one row after TCRdb ran MiXCR on the 5' RACE reads. Found here are about 400,000 distinct CDR3 sequences, approximately 15% of them singletons; the top ten hold about 20%. Notes on this clonotype: Its antigen is unknown.

Trimming took off 6 bases at V and 3 bases at J, with 11 bases between the two ends. CDR3 length equals 13 residues. The chain joins TRBV12-3 or TRBV12-4 to TRBJ1-1, with a possible D match to TRBD1 (5 bases). The receptor comes from a man aged 18 to 29 who had mild COVID-19 (a few samples of this study predate the infection). Cell type and time point are not known. What was sequenced was PBMCs or a T cell subset sorted from them (not recorded which). CDR3 in amino acids: CASRPQGDTEAFF. DNA of the CDR3: TGTGCCAGCAGACCCCAGGGAGACACTGAAGCTTTCTTT.